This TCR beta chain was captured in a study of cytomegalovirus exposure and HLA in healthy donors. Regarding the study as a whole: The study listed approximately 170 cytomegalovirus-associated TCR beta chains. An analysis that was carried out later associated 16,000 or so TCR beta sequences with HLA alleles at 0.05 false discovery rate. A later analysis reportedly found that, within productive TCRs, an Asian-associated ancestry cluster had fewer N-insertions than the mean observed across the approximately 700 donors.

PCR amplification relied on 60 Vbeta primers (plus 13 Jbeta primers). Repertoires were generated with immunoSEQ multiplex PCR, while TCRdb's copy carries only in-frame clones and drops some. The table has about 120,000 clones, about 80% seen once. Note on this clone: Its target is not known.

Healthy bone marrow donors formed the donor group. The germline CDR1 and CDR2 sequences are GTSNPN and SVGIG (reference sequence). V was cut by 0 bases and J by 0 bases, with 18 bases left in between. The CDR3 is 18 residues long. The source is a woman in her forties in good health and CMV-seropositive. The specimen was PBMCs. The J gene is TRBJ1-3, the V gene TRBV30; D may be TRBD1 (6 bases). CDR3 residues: CAWSVQVTGSYSGNTIYF. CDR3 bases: TGTGCCTGGAGTGTACAGGTGACAGGTAGCTACTCTGGAAACACCATATATTTT.